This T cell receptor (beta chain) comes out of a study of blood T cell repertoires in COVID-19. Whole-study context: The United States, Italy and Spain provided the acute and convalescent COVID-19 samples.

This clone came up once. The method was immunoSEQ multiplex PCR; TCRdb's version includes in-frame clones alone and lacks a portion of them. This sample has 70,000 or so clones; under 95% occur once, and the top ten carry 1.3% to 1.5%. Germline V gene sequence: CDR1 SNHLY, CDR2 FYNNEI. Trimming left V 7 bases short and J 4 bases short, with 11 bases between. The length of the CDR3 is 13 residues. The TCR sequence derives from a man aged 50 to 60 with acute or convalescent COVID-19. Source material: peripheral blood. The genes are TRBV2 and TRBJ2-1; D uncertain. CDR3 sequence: CASKLVAYNEQFF. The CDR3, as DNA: TGTGCCAGCAAGTTGGTAGCTTACAATGAGCAGTTCTTC. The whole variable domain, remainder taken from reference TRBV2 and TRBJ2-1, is EPEVTQTPSHQVTQMGQEVILRCVPISNHLYFYWYRQILGQKVEFLVSFYNNEISEKSEIFDDQFSVERPDGSNFTLKIRSTKLEDSAMYFCASKLVAYNEQFFGPGTRLTVL.